A selection of T cell receptor beta chains follows, all from one sample in a study of CD8+CD57+ T cells in acquired aplastic anemia. A single record per CDR3 protein comes from TCRdb applying MiXCR to the reads. This table has approximately 59,000 distinct CDR3 sequences, roughly three fifths appearing once. The material sequenced was sorted CD4+, CD8+, or CD8+CD57+ T cells (not recorded which) from PBMCs. The receptor set was obtained from a human donor with aplastic anemia. Both conserved end residues are part of each CDR3. The order of the fields is CDR3 length, V gene, D gene, J gene, clone size, CDR3 protein, CDR3 DNA. The D gene is left open where the match is weak. Clone size appears in some rows only: once, few, many, or a class for an expanded clone.

CDR3 length: 15; V gene: TRBV24-1; D gene: NA; J gene: TRBJ1-5; clone size: few; CDR3 protein: CATSVGHGSNQPQHF; CDR3 DNA: TGTGCCACCAGTGTTGGACACGGGAGCAATCAGCCCCAGCATTTT
CDR3 length: 12; V gene: TRBV7-9; D gene: NA; J gene: TRBJ1-2; clone size: NA; CDR3 protein: CASSLGPYGYTF; CDR3 DNA: TGTGCCAGCAGCTTAGGACCTTATGGCTACACCTTC
CDR3 length: 12; V gene: TRBV29-1; D gene: NA; J gene: TRBJ1-1; clone size: NA; CDR3 protein: CSAGLQNTEAFF; CDR3 DNA: TGCAGCGCGGGACTCCAGAACACTGAAGCTTTCTTT
CDR3 length: 16; V gene: TRBV15; D gene: NA; J gene: TRBJ1-3; clone size: NA; CDR3 protein: CATSRDKEVGGNTIYF; CDR3 DNA: TGTGCCACCAGCAGAGATAAGGAGGTGGGAGGAAACACCATATATTTT
CDR3 length: 15; V gene: TRBV20-1; D gene: TRBD2; J gene: TRBJ2-7; clone size: NA; CDR3 protein: CSASYPTSGVWEQYF; CDR3 DNA: TGCAGTGCTAGCTACCCTACTAGCGGGGTCTGGGAGCAGTACTTC
CDR3 length: 11; V gene: TRBV25-1; D gene: NA; J gene: TRBJ1-1; clone size: NA; CDR3 protein: CASSEFAEAFF; CDR3 DNA: TGTGCCAGCAGTGAATTCGCTGAAGCTTTCTTT
CDR3 length: 16; V gene: TRBV28; D gene: TRBD1; J gene: TRBJ2-7; clone size: NA; CDR3 protein: CASSPGTGSSSYEQYF; CDR3 DNA: TGTGCCAGCAGTCCCGGGACAGGGTCTAGCTCCTACGAGCAGTACTTC
CDR3 length: 12; V gene: TRBV2; D gene: NA; J gene: TRBJ2-5; clone size: few; CDR3 protein: CASSEAGETQYF; CDR3 DNA: TGTGCCAGCAGTGAAGCGGGAGAGACCCAGTACTTC
CDR3 length: 11; V gene: TRBV20-1; D gene: NA; J gene: TRBJ1-1; clone size: many; CDR3 protein: CSARDYTEAFF; CDR3 DNA: TGCAGTGCTAGGGATTACACTGAAGCTTTCTTT
CDR3 length: 12; V gene: TRBV19; D gene: NA; J gene: TRBJ1-1; clone size: NA; CDR3 protein: CASGQRNTEAFF; CDR3 DNA: TGTGCCAGTGGACAGAGGAACACTGAAGCTTTCTTT
CDR3 length: 15; V gene: TRBV24-1; D gene: NA; J gene: TRBJ2-4; clone size: NA; CDR3 protein: CATGTSRDSRNIQYF; CDR3 DNA: TGTGCCACCGGAACCTCTCGGGACTCGCGGAACATTCAGTACTTC
CDR3 length: 15; V gene: TRBV29-1; D gene: NA; J gene: TRBJ2-6; clone size: few; CDR3 protein: CSVEYGASGANVLTF; CDR3 DNA: TGCAGCGTCGAATACGGGGCGTCTGGGGCCAACGTCCTGACTTTC
CDR3 length: 14; V gene: TRBV2; D gene: NA; J gene: TRBJ1-1; clone size: NA; CDR3 protein: CASSEWAVTTEAFF; CDR3 DNA: TGTGCCAGCAGTGAGTGGGCAGTGACCACTGAAGCTTTCTTT
CDR3 length: 15; V gene: TRBV10-3; D gene: TRBD1; J gene: TRBJ1-4; clone size: NA; CDR3 protein: CAISDSTGANEKLFF; CDR3 DNA: TGTGCCATCAGTGACTCGACAGGGGCTAATGAAAAACTGTTTTTT
CDR3 length: 15; V gene: TRBV19; D gene: NA; J gene: TRBJ2-5; clone size: NA; CDR3 protein: CASTSGRDGQETQYF; CDR3 DNA: TGTGCCAGTACTTCAGGGCGAGATGGCCAAGAGACCCAGTACTTC
CDR3 length: 18; V gene: TRBV11-1; D gene: TRBD1; J gene: TRBJ2-2; clone size: NA; CDR3 protein: CASSPKGAQGAYTGELFF; CDR3 DNA: TGTGCCAGCAGCCCAAAGGGAGCACAGGGGGCGTACACCGGGGAGCTGTTTTTT
CDR3 length: 14; V gene: TRBV5-1; D gene: NA; J gene: TRBJ1-1; clone size: many; CDR3 protein: CASSLGGQNTEAFF; CDR3 DNA: TGCGCCAGCAGCTTGGGGGGACAGAACACTGAAGCTTTCTTT
CDR3 length: 13; V gene: TRBV9; D gene: NA; J gene: TRBJ2-1; clone size: NA; CDR3 protein: CVSSGQGDNEQFF; CDR3 DNA: TGTGTCAGCAGCGGGCAGGGAGACAATGAGCAGTTCTTC
CDR3 length: 13; V gene: TRBV7-2; D gene: NA; J gene: TRBJ2-5; clone size: NA; CDR3 protein: CASSLDYQETQYF; CDR3 DNA: TGTGCCAGCAGCTTGGACTACCAAGAGACCCAGTACTTC
CDR3 length: 13; V gene: TRBV6-2/TRBV6-3; D gene: NA; J gene: TRBJ1-1; clone size: many; CDR3 protein: CASSYPHYPEAFF; CDR3 DNA: TGTGCCAGCAGCTACCCTCATTACCCTGAAGCTTTCTTT
CDR3 length: 14; V gene: TRBV24-1; D gene: TRBD1; J gene: TRBJ2-2; clone size: NA; CDR3 protein: CATGTGANTGELFF; CDR3 DNA: TGTGCCACCGGGACAGGGGCGAACACCGGGGAGCTGTTTTTT
CDR3 length: 14; V gene: TRBV2; D gene: NA; J gene: TRBJ2-3; clone size: NA; CDR3 protein: CASSQGLSTDTQYF; CDR3 DNA: TGCGCCAGCAGCCAAGGTCTGAGCACAGATACGCAGTATTTT
CDR3 length: 14; V gene: TRBV24-1; D gene: NA; J gene: TRBJ2-7; clone size: NA; CDR3 protein: CATSPRTGGAGQYF; CDR3 DNA: TGTGCCACCTCCCCTCGGACAGGAGGGGCCGGGCAGTACTTC
CDR3 length: 14; V gene: TRBV9; D gene: NA; J gene: TRBJ2-7; clone size: few; CDR3 protein: CASSVGTSTYEQYF; CDR3 DNA: TGTGCCAGCAGCGTCGGGACCAGCACCTACGAGCAGTACTTC
CDR3 length: 14; V gene: TRBV20-1; D gene: TRBD1; J gene: TRBJ2-7; clone size: medium-sized; CDR3 protein: CSAIPGQGTYEQYF; CDR3 DNA: TGCAGTGCTATACCGGGACAGGGGACCTACGAGCAGTACTTC
CDR3 length: 13; V gene: TRBV5-1; D gene: NA; J gene: TRBJ2-2; clone size: many; CDR3 protein: CASSLDGTGELFF; CDR3 DNA: TGCGCCAGCAGCTTGGATGGCACCGGGGAGCTGTTTTTT
CDR3 length: 13; V gene: TRBV10-2; D gene: NA; J gene: TRBJ2-7; clone size: NA; CDR3 protein: CASSESLSYEQYF; CDR3 DNA: TGCGCCAGCAGTGAGTCCCTCTCCTACGAGCAGTACTTC
CDR3 length: 14; V gene: TRBV29-1; D gene: NA; J gene: TRBJ2-5; clone size: NA; CDR3 protein: CSVEGVGVQETQYF; CDR3 DNA: TGCAGCGTTGAGGGTGTTGGGGTACAAGAGACCCAGTACTTC
CDR3 length: 14; V gene: TRBV7-6; D gene: TRBD1; J gene: TRBJ1-2; clone size: once; CDR3 protein: CASSSRGQGYGYTF; CDR3 DNA: TGTGCCAGCAGCTCAAGGGGGCAGGGGTATGGCTACACCTTC
CDR3 length: 13; V gene: TRBV2; D gene: TRBD1; J gene: TRBJ1-1; clone size: NA; CDR3 protein: CASMTGRNTEAFF; CDR3 DNA: TGTGCCAGCATGACAGGGCGGAACACTGAAGCTTTCTTT
CDR3 length: 13; V gene: TRBV29-1; D gene: NA; J gene: TRBJ2-7; clone size: NA; CDR3 protein: CSVESTGIYEQYF; CDR3 DNA: TGCAGCGTTGAGAGTACAGGTATTTACGAGCAGTACTTC
CDR3 length: 13; V gene: TRBV5-6; D gene: NA; J gene: TRBJ2-7; clone size: many; CDR3 protein: CASSLDPGKEQYF; CDR3 DNA: TGTGCCAGCAGCTTGGATCCTGGGAAAGAGCAGTACTTC
CDR3 length: 17; V gene: TRBV2; D gene: NA; J gene: TRBJ2-1; clone size: NA; CDR3 protein: CASSSSQADSGLDEQFF; CDR3 DNA: TGTGCCAGCAGTAGCAGTCAGGCGGACAGTGGTTTGGATGAGCAGTTCTTC
CDR3 length: 12; V gene: TRBV7-9; D gene: NA; J gene: TRBJ1-3; clone size: NA; CDR3 protein: CACGRSGNTIYF; CDR3 DNA: TGTGCCTGTGGGCGCTCTGGAAACACCATATATTTT
CDR3 length: 14; V gene: TRBV5-1; D gene: NA; J gene: TRBJ2-7; clone size: NA; CDR3 protein: CASSLAGRYYEQYF; CDR3 DNA: TGCGCCAGCAGCTTGGCCGGACGGTACTACGAGCAGTACTTC
CDR3 length: 14; V gene: TRBV19; D gene: NA; J gene: TRBJ2-5; clone size: once; CDR3 protein: CASRPPGGRETQYF; CDR3 DNA: TGTGCCAGTCGACCACCCGGGGGGCGAGAGACCCAGTACTTC
CDR3 length: 13; V gene: TRBV2; D gene: NA; J gene: TRBJ1-2; clone size: NA; CDR3 protein: CASSDGTYYGYTF; CDR3 DNA: TGTGCCAGCAGTGACGGGACTTACTATGGCTACACCTTC
CDR3 length: 13; V gene: TRBV7-8; D gene: TRBD1; J gene: TRBJ1-5; clone size: NA; CDR3 protein: CASSLTGTQPQHF; CDR3 DNA: TGTGCCAGCAGCTTGACAGGGACACAGCCCCAGCATTTT
CDR3 length: 13; V gene: TRBV10-3; D gene: TRBD1; J gene: TRBJ1-1; clone size: few; CDR3 protein: CAIRDRENTEAFF; CDR3 DNA: TGTGCCATCAGGGACAGGGAGAACACTGAAGCTTTCTTT
CDR3 length: 13; V gene: TRBV10-1; D gene: NA; J gene: TRBJ2-1; clone size: medium-sized; CDR3 protein: CASSMTVNNEQFF; CDR3 DNA: TGCGCCAGCAGTATGACAGTGAACAATGAGCAGTTCTTC
CDR3 length: 12; V gene: TRBV24-1; D gene: NA; J gene: TRBJ2-1; clone size: NA; CDR3 protein: CATSDWGNEQFF; CDR3 DNA: TGTGCCACCAGTGATTGGGGGAATGAGCAGTTCTTC
CDR3 length: 13; V gene: TRBV19; D gene: NA; J gene: TRBJ2-5; clone size: NA; CDR3 protein: CASSIGTQETQYF; CDR3 DNA: TGTGCCAGTAGTATAGGGACACAAGAGACCCAGTACTTC
CDR3 length: 14; V gene: TRBV7-2; D gene: TRBD1; J gene: TRBJ1-2; clone size: NA; CDR3 protein: CASSPTTGNYGYTF; CDR3 DNA: TGTGCCAGCAGCCCAACGACAGGGAACTATGGCTACACCTTC
CDR3 length: 16; V gene: TRBV15; D gene: NA; J gene: TRBJ1-3; clone size: NA; CDR3 protein: CATSSPGTLSGNTIYF; CDR3 DNA: TGTGCCACCAGCAGCCCTGGGACTCTCTCTGGAAACACCATATATTTT
CDR3 length: 12; V gene: TRBV11-3; D gene: NA; J gene: TRBJ2-7; clone size: NA; CDR3 protein: CASNIQGYEQYF; CDR3 DNA: TGTGCCAGCAATATACAGGGCTACGAGCAGTACTTC
CDR3 length: 14; V gene: TRBV29-1; D gene: TRBD1; J gene: TRBJ1-2; clone size: NA; CDR3 protein: CSVEGDRVFDGYTF; CDR3 DNA: TGCAGCGTTGAAGGGGACAGGGTTTTTGATGGCTACACCTTC
CDR3 length: 15; V gene: TRBV19; D gene: TRBD1; J gene: TRBJ1-5; clone size: NA; CDR3 protein: CASSTDREEDQPQHF; CDR3 DNA: TGTGCCAGTAGTACTGACAGGGAGGAGGATCAGCCCCAGCATTTT